Listed below are T cell receptor beta chains from one sample, sequenced in a study of cytomegalovirus exposure and HLA in healthy donors. TCRdb's table, derived via immunoSEQ multiplex PCR, lists solely in-frame clones and lacks some. The sample has 150,000 to 180,000 clones; 65% to 85% are singletons. Sequencing used PBMCs. The receptor set was obtained from a man younger than 35 in good health and CMV-seronegative. The CDR3 runs from the conserved cysteine through the conserved F or W. A D gene is named only where the DNA matches it firmly. Clone size is not always given. Where it is, it says once, few, many or a class for expanded clones.

-,TRBJ1-4,TRBV6-5,-,TGTGCCAGCAGACCTGCCGGGAATCGGAATGAAAAACTGTTTTTT,CASRPAGNRNEKLFF
TRBD2,TRBJ2-4,TRBV11-2,-,TGTGCCAGCAGCTCGGGAGGGCTAGCCAAAAACATTCAGTACTTC,CASSSGGLAKNIQYF
-,TRBJ1-4,TRBV5-1,-,TGCGCCAGCAGCTTGGCCAGCGGCCACCGGCAGAATGAAAAACTGTTTTTT,CASSLASGHRQNEKLFF
-,TRBJ1-1,TRBV11-2,-,TGTGCCAGCAGGACAGGAACGCTGAACACTGAAGCTTTCTTT,CASRTGTLNTEAFF
-,TRBJ1-2,TRBV18,-,TGTGCCAGCTCACGGCGAGACAGCTATGGCTACACCTTC,CASSRRDSYGYTF
TRBD2,TRBJ2-4,TRBV7-2,-,TGTGCCAGCAGCTTACTAGCGGGACTAGCCAAAAACATTCAGTACTTC,CASSLLAGLAKNIQYF
-,TRBJ2-2,TRBV14,-,TGTGCCAGCAGCCTCCAGGAAAACACCGGGGAGCTGTTTTTT,CASSLQENTGELFF
-,TRBJ2-1,TRBV27,-,TGTGCCAGCAGTTTATCACCCTACGCCAACCATGAGCAGTTCTTC,CASSLSPYANHEQFF
-,TRBJ1-5,TRBV5-6,-,TGTGCCAGCAGCTTGTGGGGGGGCCATCAGCCCCAGCATTTT,CASSLWGGHQPQHF
-,TRBJ2-3,TRBV11-1,-,TGTGCCAGCAGTCTAGCACCCGACACAGATACGCAGTATTTT,CASSLAPDTDTQYF
TRBD1,TRBJ1-1,TRBV28,-,TGTGCCAGCACTATAAGGACAGGCAAGGGAAACACTGAAGCTTTCTTT,CASTIRTGKGNTEAFF
TRBD2,TRBJ2-2,TRBV6-1,-,TGTGCCAGCAGTCCGATAGCGGGGAGGACCGGGGAGCTGTTTTTT,CASSPIAGRTGELFF
-,TRBJ1-1,TRBV11-1,-,TGTGCCAGCAGCTCCGGGGTAGAAGCTTTCTTT,CASSSGVEAFF
TRBD1,TRBJ2-1,TRBV2,-,TGTGCCAGCAGCAAGACAGGGGCGACCTACAATGAGCAGTTCTTC,CASSKTGATYNEQFF
-,TRBJ1-2,TRBV2,-,TGTGCCAGCGGGCGACCTGAGGGTTATGGCTACACCTTC,CASGRPEGYGYTF
TRBD1,TRBJ1-4,TRBV6-1,-,TGTGCCAGCAGTAACCGGGACAGAGAAAAACTGTTTTTT,CASSNRDREKLFF
-,TRBJ2-3,TRBV5-1,-,TGCGCCAGCAGCTTGAGAGCGGATACAGATACGCAGTATTTT,CASSLRADTDTQYF
TRBD1,TRBJ2-2,TRBV4-3,-,TGCGCCAGCAGCCAAGATTTAGGTAGAGGGACAGGGGGCCACACCGGGGAGCTGTTTTTT,CASSQDLGRGTGGHTGELFF
-,TRBJ1-4,TRBV6-5,-,TGTGCCAGCAGCCGACGACAGCCAACTAATGAAAAACTGTTTTTT,CASSRRQPTNEKLFF
-,TRBJ2-5,TRBV10-1,once,TGCGCCAGCAGTGAGAGACAGAGCCAAGAGACCCAGTACTTC,CASSERQSQETQYF
-,TRBJ2-7,TRBV2,-,TGTGCCAGCTATAAGCCCGGGAACGAGCAGTACTTC,CASYKPGNEQYF
TRBD2,TRBJ2-4,TRBV6-1,-,TGTGCCAGCAGTGAGGCTAGCGGGGGGTTCGACATTCAGTACTTC,CASSEASGGFDIQYF
-,TRBJ1-2,TRBV7-6,-,TGTGCCAGCAGCTTATCAGGGGAGTATGGCTACACCTTC,CASSLSGEYGYTF
-,TRBJ2-3,TRBV4-2,few,TGTGCCAGCAGCTTGGGGGGGGCGATGTCAGATACGCAGTATTTT,CASSLGGAMSDTQYF
-,TRBJ1-1,TRBV5-1,-,TGCGCCAGCAGCTTGGGGCAGGGCGAAGCTTTCTTT,CASSLGQGEAFF
TRBD1,TRBJ2-1,TRBV5-8,-,TGTGCCAGCAGCTTGGCTACGGGACAGGGAGCCTACAATGAGCAGTTCTTC,CASSLATGQGAYNEQFF
TRBD1,TRBJ2-4,TRBV5-1,-,TGCGCCAGCAGCTTGACGGGACAGGGATATGGTCTAGCCAAAAACAGTCAGTACTTC,CASSLTGQGYGLAKNSQYF